What follows are 16 T cell receptor beta chains derived from one specimen sequenced in a study of blood T cell repertoires in COVID-19. Sequencing used immunoSEQ multiplex PCR; TCRdb keeps in-frame clones, though not all of them. The table shows about 76,000 clones, with roughly 90% occurring only once. Sequencing input: peripheral blood. The source is a human donor in a cohort sampled during active COVID-19.

This chain connects TRBV24-1 to TRBJ2-3; D gene uncertain. The CDR3 covers 18 residues. Germline CDR1 KGHDR, CDR2 SFDVKD. The V and J ends lost 3 bases and 0 bases respectively, with 18 bases between them. The chain's CDR3 is CATSDILQAESSTDTQYF. For the CDR3, the DNA is TGTGCCACCAGTGATATCCTTCAGGCAGAGTCTAGCACAGATACGCAGTATTTT.

The rearrangement links TRBV29-1 to TRBJ2-7, with D tentatively TRBD2 (6 bases). CDR1 is SQVTM and CDR2 is ANQGSEA in the germline V gene. This CDR3 has 12 amino acids. Trimming shortened V by 6 bases and J by 5 bases, and 14 bases separated the two germline ends. The CDR3 coding sequence is TGCAGCGTGGGGGGACCTAGCGACGAGCAGTACTTC. This encodes CSVGGPSDEQYF.

This clone was seen a few times. This chain uses TRBV27 with TRBJ2-7; 10 bases are shared with TRBD1. The V and J ends lost 6 bases and 2 bases, in that order; junction bases with no gene match: 19. The CDR3 is 19 amino acids. The germline gives CDR1 MNHEY, CDR2 SMNVEV (reference sequence). The CDR3 is CASSSPLRQGALLTYEQYF. Here the CDR3 DNA reads TGTGCCAGCAGCTCGCCCTTGAGACAGGGGGCCCTATTGACCTACGAGCAGTACTTC.

J is TRBJ2-6 and V is TRBV9, with a weak D call TRBD2 (5 bases). This CDR3 has 16 residues. V was pared by 4 bases and J by 0 bases, with 11 bases between. In germline, CDR1 is SGDLS, CDR2 YYNGEE. CDR3 loop: CASSPNGNSGANVLTF. The CDR3 bases are TGTGCCAGCAGCCCGAACGGGAACTCTGGGGCCAACGTCCTGACTTTC. Drawing the rest from reference TRBV9 and TRBJ2-6, the complete variable domain is DSGVTQTPKHLITATGQRVTLRCSPRSGDLSVYWYQQSLDQGLQFLIQYYNGEERAKGNILERFSAQQFPDLHSELNLSSLELGDSALYFCASSPNGNSGANVLTFGAGSRLTVL.

The J gene is TRBJ1-6, the V gene TRBV2, with D perhaps matching TRBD1 (6 bases). Trimming took off 6 bases at V and 9 bases at J, with 15 bases between the two ends. The germline CDR1 and CDR2 sequences are SNHLY and FYNNEI. The CDR3 is 14 amino acids. The CDR3 loop is CASREQGQSSPLHF. The DNA for the CDR3 is TGTGCCAGCAGGGAACAGGGACAATCTTCACCCCTCCACTTT.

CDR3 sequence reads: CASSPQDRGWNTEAFF. CDR3 DNA: TGTGCCAGCTCACCTCAAGACAGGGGATGGAACACTGAAGCTTTCTTT. The gene calls are TRBV18 and TRBJ1-1; 8 bases are a match to TRBD1. V lost 3 bases, J lost 1 base, and 7 bases stayed unmatched. There are 16 residues in the CDR3. Germline CDR1 KGHSH, CDR2 LQKENI.

This chain uses TRBV4-1 with TRBJ2-5, with 14 bases that match TRBD2. This CDR3 has 16 residues. The germline V gene has CDR1 MGHRA and CDR2 YSYEKL. Germline trimming cut 0 bases from V and 5 bases from J; bases unmatched to any gene: 2. CDR3 in DNA: TGCGCCAGCAGCCAAGATGGACTAGCGGGGGGTGAGACCCAGTACTTC. Protein sequence: CASSQDGLAGGETQYF.

The chain is built from TRBV12-3 or TRBV12-4 and TRBJ2-7; D ambiguous. V was shortened by 2 bases and J by 13 bases, with 12 bases between the two germline ends. The length of the CDR3 is 11 residues. This CDR3 reads CASSLSIRVYF. For the CDR3, the DNA is TGTGCCAGCAGTTTATCAATCCGGGTCTACTTC.

For the CDR3, the DNA is TGTGCCAGCAGTCCCCTAGCGGGGGGGCTTGATACGCAGTATTTT. Protein product: CASSPLAGGLDTQYF. V and J are TRBV28 and TRBJ2-3; 12 positions match TRBD2. The germline CDR1 and CDR2 sequences are MDHEN and SYDVKM. V lost 5 bases to trimming and J lost 6 bases; unmatched junction nucleotides: 6. The CDR3 runs to 15 residues.

This clone was counted a single time. This chain joins TRBV11-3 and TRBJ2-5; 12 nucleotides match TRBD2. Trimming cost V 5 bases and J 5 bases; bases outside gene matches: 12. Germline V gene sequence: CDR1 SGHNT, CDR2 YENEEA. The CDR3 totals 17 residues. Here the CDR3 reads CASSRGLAGGLVETQYF. In DNA, the CDR3 is TGTGCCAGCAGCCGTGGTCTAGCGGGAGGGTTGGTGGAGACCCAGTACTTC.

The table lists this clone with a few counts. The V and J genes are TRBV6-4 and TRBJ2-1, with D tentatively TRBD2 (5 bases). The CDR3 contains 15 residues. Trimming shortened V by 4 bases and J by 5 bases, and 15 bases separated the two germline ends. In germline, CDR1 is MRHNA, CDR2 SNTAGT. CDR3 sequence (DNA): TGTGCCAGCAGTGTTTCGCACGGGAACAACAATGAGCAGTTCTTC. Translation: CASSVSHGNNNEQFF.

This clone was seen only once. This rearrangement joins TRBV28 to TRBJ2-1; possible D gene TRBD2, 6 bases. Looked up from germline, CDR1 is MDHEN and CDR2 is SYDVKM. CDR3 length equals 17 residues. The V and J ends lost 3 bases and 0 bases respectively, with 15 bases between them. This CDR3 reads CASSLRSSGISYNEQFF. The CDR3 nucleotides are TGTGCCAGCAGTTTGAGGAGTAGCGGCATCTCCTACAATGAGCAGTTCTTC.

The chain employs TRBV5-1 and TRBJ2-7; 8 bases line up with TRBD1. Germline CDR1 and CDR2: SGHRS and YFSETQ. The CDR3 sequence is 12 residues long. V shed 4 bases, J shed 6 bases, and the junction held 3 bases outside the gene matches. The CDR3 coding sequence is TGCGCCAGCAGCCGGACAGGGATCGAGCAGTACTTC. The encoded protein is CASSRTGIEQYF.

The chain recombines TRBV24-1 with TRBJ2-1; 12 nucleotides match TRBD2. The length of the CDR3 is 18 residues. Germline assignment: CDR1 KGHDR and CDR2 SFDVKD. The trim removed 0 bases at V and 8 bases at J, leaving 10 bases unmatched. The CDR3 coding sequence is TGTGCCACCAGTGATTTGGGAGCTAGCGGGAGGGCCGGGGATGAGCAGTTCTTC. Its protein product is CATSDLGASGRAGDEQFF.

This clone was seen a few times. This chain uses TRBV24-1 with TRBJ2-7, with a possible D match to TRBD1 (5 bases). With 7 bases removed from V and 2 bases from J, the gap between germline ends came to 14 bases. There are 14 residues in the CDR3. Germline V gene lookup returns CDR1 KGHDR and CDR2 SFDVKD. The CDR3: CATSRGQGAYEQYF. The CDR3 DNA follows: TGTGCCACCAGCAGAGGCCAGGGCGCCTACGAGCAGTACTTC.

The J gene is TRBJ1-1, the V gene TRBV5-8; D may be TRBD1 (5 bases). V lost 4 bases and J lost 6, with 22 bases in between. Per the germline V gene, CDR1 is SGHTS and CDR2 is YDEGEE. CDR3 length: 16 amino acids. This CDR3 reads CASSRSGDSSSPEAFF. The CDR3 bases are TGTGCCAGCAGCCGCTCTGGAGACAGCTCATCGCCTGAAGCTTTCTTT.